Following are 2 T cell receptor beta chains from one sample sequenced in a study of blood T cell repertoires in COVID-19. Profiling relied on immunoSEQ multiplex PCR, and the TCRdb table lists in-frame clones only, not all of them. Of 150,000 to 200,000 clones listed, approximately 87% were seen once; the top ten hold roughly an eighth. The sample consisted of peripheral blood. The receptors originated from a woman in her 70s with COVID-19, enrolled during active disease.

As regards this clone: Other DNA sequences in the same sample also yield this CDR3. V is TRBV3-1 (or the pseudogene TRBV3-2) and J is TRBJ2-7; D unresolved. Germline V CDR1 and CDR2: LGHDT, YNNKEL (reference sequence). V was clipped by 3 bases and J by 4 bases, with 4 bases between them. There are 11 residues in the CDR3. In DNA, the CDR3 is TGTGCCAGCAGCCACGGGTACGAGCAGTACTTC. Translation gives CASSHGYEQYF.

Here the CDR3 DNA reads TGCGCCAGCAGCTTCAGTTCGGGCGAGCAGTACTTC. Encoded protein: CASSFSSGEQYF. The chain employs TRBV5-1 and TRBJ2-7; D call uncertain. The CDR3 runs to 12 residues. Germline CDR1 is SGHRS and CDR2 is YFSETQ. Deletions cut 2 bases from V and 6 bases from J, with 9 bases between. Supplemented by reference TRBV5-1 and TRBJ2-7, the full variable domain reads KAGVTQTPRYLIKTRGQQVTLSCSPISGHRSVSWYQQTPGQGLQFLFEYFSETQRNKGNFPGRFSGRQFSNSRSEMNVSTLELGDSALYLCASSFSSGEQYFGPGTRLTVT.